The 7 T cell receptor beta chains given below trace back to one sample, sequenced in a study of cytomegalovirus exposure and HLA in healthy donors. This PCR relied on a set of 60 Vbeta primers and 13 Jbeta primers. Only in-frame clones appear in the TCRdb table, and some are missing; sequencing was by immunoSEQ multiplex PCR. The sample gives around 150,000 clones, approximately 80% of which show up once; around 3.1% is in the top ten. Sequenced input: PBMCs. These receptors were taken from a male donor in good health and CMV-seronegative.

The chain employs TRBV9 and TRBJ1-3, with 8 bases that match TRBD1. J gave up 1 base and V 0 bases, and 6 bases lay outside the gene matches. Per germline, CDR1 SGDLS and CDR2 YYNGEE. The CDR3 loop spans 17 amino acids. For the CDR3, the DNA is TGTGCCAGCAGCGTAGACGCAGGGGGCGTATCTGGAAACACCATATATTTT. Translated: CASSVDAGGVSGNTIYF.

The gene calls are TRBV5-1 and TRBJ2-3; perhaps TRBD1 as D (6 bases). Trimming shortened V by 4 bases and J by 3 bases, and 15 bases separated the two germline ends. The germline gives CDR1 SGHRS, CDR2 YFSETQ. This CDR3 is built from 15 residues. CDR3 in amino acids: CASSPLTGTTDTQYF. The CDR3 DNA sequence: TGCGCCAGCAGCCCTCTGACAGGTACTACAGATACGCAGTATTTT.

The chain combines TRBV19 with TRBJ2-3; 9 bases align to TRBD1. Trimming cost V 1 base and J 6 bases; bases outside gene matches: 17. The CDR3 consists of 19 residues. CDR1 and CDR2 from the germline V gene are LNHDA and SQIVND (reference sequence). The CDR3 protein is CASSIAPKGGTGFDDTQYF. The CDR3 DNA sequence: TGTGCCAGTAGTATAGCCCCAAAAGGCGGGACAGGGTTTGACGATACGCAGTATTTT.

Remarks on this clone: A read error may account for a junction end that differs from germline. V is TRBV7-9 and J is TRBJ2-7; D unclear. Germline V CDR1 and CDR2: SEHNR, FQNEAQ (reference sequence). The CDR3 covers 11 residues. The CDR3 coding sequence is TGTTCCAGCAGCTTGGCCGCCGAGCAGTACTTC. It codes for CSSSLAAEQYF. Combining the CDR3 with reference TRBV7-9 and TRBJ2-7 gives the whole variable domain DTGVSQNPRHKITKRGQNVTFRCDPISEHNRLYWYRQTLGQGPEFLTYFQNEAQLEKSRLLSDRFSAERPKGSFSTLEIQRTEQGDSAMYLCSSSLAAEQYFGPGTRLTVT.

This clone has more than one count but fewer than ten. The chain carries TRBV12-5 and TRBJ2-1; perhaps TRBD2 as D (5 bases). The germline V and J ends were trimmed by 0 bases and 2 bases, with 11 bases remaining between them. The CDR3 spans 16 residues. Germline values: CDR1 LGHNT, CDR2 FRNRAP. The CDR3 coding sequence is TGTGCTAGTGGTTTGGTATTGGGAGCCCCCTACAATGAGCAGTTCTTC. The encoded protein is CASGLVLGAPYNEQFF.

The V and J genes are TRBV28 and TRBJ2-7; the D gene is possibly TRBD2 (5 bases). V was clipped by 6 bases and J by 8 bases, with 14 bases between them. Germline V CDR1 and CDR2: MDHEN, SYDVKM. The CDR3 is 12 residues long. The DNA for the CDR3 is TGTGCCAGCAGCCCCCCGCCGGGAAAGCAGTACTTC. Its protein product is CASSPPPGKQYF.

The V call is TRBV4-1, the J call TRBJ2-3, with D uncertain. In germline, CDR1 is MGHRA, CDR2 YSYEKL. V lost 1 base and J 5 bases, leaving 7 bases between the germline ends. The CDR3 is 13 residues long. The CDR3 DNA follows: TGCGCCAGCAGCCAAGGCACAGTAGATACGCAGTATTTT. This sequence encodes CASSQGTVDTQYF.